The 22 T cell receptor beta chains in this list originate from one sample, sequenced in a study of blood T cell repertoires in COVID-19. Profiled with immunoSEQ multiplex PCR; TCRdb holds only in-frame clones, not every one. The sample consists of over 150,000 clones, roughly 87% of them appearing once. The sample was peripheral blood. Every receptor here comes from a woman in her sixties or seventies who had recovered from COVID-19.

This rearrangement joins TRBV7-8 to TRBJ2-5, with TRBD2 matching 14 bases. This CDR3 contains 15 residues. The germline gives CDR1 SGHVS, CDR2 FQNEAQ. The trim removed 2 bases at V and 5 bases at J, leaving 1 base unmatched. This CDR3 is CASSLRLAGGETQYF. Here the CDR3 DNA reads TGTGCCAGCAGCTTAAGACTAGCGGGGGGGGAGACCCAGTACTTC.

The chain links TRBV7-9 to TRBJ2-1; 10 nucleotides match TRBD1. J lost 8 bases, V lost 5 bases, and 9 bases had no gene match. Per germline, CDR1 SEHNR and CDR2 FQNEAQ (reference sequence). The CDR3 totals 15 residues. The CDR3: CASSRWTGGLDEQFF. Here the CDR3 DNA reads TGTGCCAGCAGCCGATGGACAGGGGGTTTGGATGAGCAGTTCTTC.

CDR3 coding DNA: TGCGCCAGCAGCTCGAGAAGGGGGGGGCCCACAGATACGCAGTATTTT. Protein product: CASSSRRGGPTDTQYF. The chain recombines TRBV5-1 with TRBJ2-3; maybe TRBD2 (7 bases). The V end lost 3 bases, the J end lost 2 bases, and 16 bases lay between the germline ends. This CDR3 region has 16 residues. CDR1 SGHRS and CDR2 YFSETQ come from the germline V gene.

A remark on this clone: A read error may produce the germline difference seen at one junction end. The chain combines TRBV9 with TRBJ1-6; no firm D call. Germline CDR1 SGDLS, CDR2 YYNGEE. The CDR3 is 21 amino acids. In nucleotides, the CDR3 is TGTGCCATCAGCAGAGTTACAGCAGAAAATTTCCGAGACCGGGATGATTCACCCCTCCACTTT. This gives the protein CAISRVTAENFRDRDDSPLHF.

This clone was seen just once. The chain links TRBV28 to TRBJ1-5; possibly TRBD1 for D (5 bases). V lost 5 bases and J 3 bases, leaving 20 bases between the germline ends. In germline, CDR1 is MDHEN, CDR2 SYDVKM. The CDR3 is made up of 17 amino acids. CDR3 sequence reads: CASSPTLSVGLNQPQHF. The CDR3 DNA sequence: TGTGCCAGCAGTCCAACCCTCTCCGTGGGGCTCAATCAGCCCCAGCATTTT.

This clone has more than one count but fewer than ten. The chain combines TRBV5-1 with TRBJ1-1; D call uncertain. V lost 0 bases to trimming and J lost 7 bases, with 7 bases between them. Germline assignment: CDR1 SGHRS and CDR2 YFSETQ. The CDR3 consists of 12 residues. DNA for the CDR3: TGCGCCAGCAGCTTGGACGGGGTTGAAGCTTTCTTT. This codes for CASSLDGVEAFF.

This chain joins TRBV29-1 and TRBJ1-5; D possibly corresponds to TRBD1 (6 bases). The V end was cut by 4 bases, the J end by 6 bases, with 16 bases between. This CDR3 spans 14 amino acids. Germline values: CDR1 SQVTM, CDR2 ANQGSEA. The CDR3 region is CSVGETGTRQPQHF. The CDR3 coding sequence is TGCAGCGTTGGGGAGACAGGAACCCGTCAGCCCCAGCATTTT. Complete variable domain (other parts from reference TRBV29-1 and TRBJ1-5): SAVISQKPSRDICQRGTSLTIQCQVDSQVTMMFWYRQQPGQSLTLIATANQGSEATYESGFVIDKFPISRPNLTFSTLTVSNMSPEDSSIYLCSVGETGTRQPQHFGDGTRLSIL.

The gene calls are TRBV5-1 and TRBJ2-6; no definite D call. Deletions cut 6 bases from V and 6 bases from J, with 13 bases between. Germline V gene data show CDR1 as SGHRS and CDR2 as YFSETQ. The CDR3 has 14 residues. The CDR3 loop is CASNNDGVANVLTF. Written as DNA, the CDR3 is TGCGCCAGCAATAACGACGGAGTGGCCAACGTCCTGACTTTC.

The rearrangement links TRBV11-3 to TRBJ2-3, with 9 bases matching TRBD2. V dropped 1 base and J dropped 2; count of bases not matched to a gene: 10. The germline CDR1 and CDR2 sequences are SGHNT and YENEEA. The CDR3 length is 18 residues. The CDR3 bases are TGTGCCAGCAGCTTAGGGGGCGGGACTAGCTCCCTCACAGATACGCAGTATTTT. It encodes CASSLGGGTSSLTDTQYF.

The chain links TRBV4-3 to TRBJ2-2; 9 bases are a match to TRBD1. Germline CDR1 is LGHNA and CDR2 is YSLEER. V gave up 1 base and J gave up 2 bases; unmatched junction bases: 5. The CDR3 totals 17 residues. The CDR3 protein is CASSQGPGQGNTGELFF. The CDR3 DNA follows: TGCGCCAGCAGCCAAGGGCCGGGACAGGGAAACACCGGGGAGCTGTTTTTT.

In its sample, this clone was seen once. The chain is built from TRBV7-9 and TRBJ1-5; unclear D gene. The CDR3 length is 12 residues. CDR1 and CDR2 from the germline V gene are SEHNR and FQNEAQ (reference sequence). V lost 5 bases and J 6 bases, leaving 8 bases between the germline ends. The CDR3 is CASSISGQPQHF. The CDR3 DNA sequence: TGTGCCAGCAGCATTTCGGGTCAGCCCCAGCATTTT.

Comments on this clone: At one boundary the junction diverges from the germline segment, which might be a read error. The chain joins TRBV3-1 (or the pseudogene TRBV3-2) to TRBJ2-2; 8 bases line up with TRBD1. CDR1 is LGHDT and CDR2 is YNNKEL in the germline V gene (reference sequence). The CDR3 runs to 19 residues. CDR3 nucleotide sequence: TGTGCCAGCAGCCAAGGAGGACAGGGATTAGAGGCGAACGCCGGGGAGCTGTTTTTT. Protein sequence: CASSQGGQGLEANAGELFF.

J is TRBJ2-5 and V is TRBV10-2; TRBD2 might be the D (5 bases). CDR1 is WSHSY, CDR2 SAAADI, per germline. This CDR3 has 14 residues. Trimming removed 3 bases at V and 5 bases at J, with 13 bases between. In DNA form, the CDR3 reads TGCGCCAGCAGTGAAGGTGGAGCGGCTGAGACCCAGTACTTC. This gives the protein CASSEGGAAETQYF.

The chain is built from TRBV2 and TRBJ1-4, with 8 bases matching TRBD1. Germline CDR1 and CDR2: SNHLY and FYNNEI. V gave up 5 bases and J gave up 6 bases; unmatched junction bases: 5. CDR3 length: 14 amino acids. CDR3 region: CASSTQGVDEKLFF. DNA for the CDR3: TGTGCCAGCAGTACACAGGGGGTTGATGAAAAACTGTTTTTT.

The sample holds one count of this clone. The V and J genes are TRBV18 and TRBJ2-7; D not resolved. The CDR3 loop spans 13 amino acids. V was pared by 3 bases and J by 7 bases, with 13 bases between. Germline V gene data show CDR1 as KGHSH and CDR2 as LQKENI. CDR3 sequence (DNA): TGTGCCAGCTCACCTGGTGTTGGGCTTGAGCAGTACTTC. Translated, it gives CASSPGVGLEQYF.

The chain joins TRBV28 to TRBJ1-1; D is undetermined. CDR1 is MDHEN, CDR2 SYDVKM, per germline. V was trimmed by 6 bases and J by 5 bases, leaving 10 bases between them. The CDR3 sequence is 12 residues long. The CDR3 loop is CASSPLVTEAFF. The CDR3 DNA sequence: TGTGCCAGCAGCCCTCTTGTTACTGAAGCTTTCTTT.

V gene TRBV14 combines with J gene TRBJ2-7, with a possible D match to TRBD1 (6 bases). Germline lookup yields CDR1 SGHDN and CDR2 FVKESK. V dropped 6 bases and J dropped 5 bases, with 11 bases sitting between them. CDR3 size: 12 residues. The CDR3 nucleotides read TGTGCCAGCAGTCAGTACAGGGACGAGCAGTACTTC. Amino acids: CASSQYRDEQYF.

The V gene is TRBV4-1, the J gene TRBJ1-1, with a tentative D call TRBD1 (6 bases). Per the germline V gene, CDR1 is MGHRA and CDR2 is YSYEKL. V was pared by 6 bases and J by 0 bases, with 11 bases between. The CDR3 is 14 residues long. In DNA, the CDR3 is TGCGCCAGCAGGAGACAGGAGATGAACACTGAAGCTTTCTTT. This codes for CASRRQEMNTEAFF.

The chain employs TRBV4-1 and TRBJ2-1; D perhaps matches TRBD2 (6 bases). The germline gives CDR1 MGHRA, CDR2 YSYEKL. V was trimmed by 0 bases and J by 2 bases, leaving 20 bases between them. This CDR3 region has 19 residues. DNA for the CDR3: TGCGCCAGCAGCCAAGATAACGCGGGGCCTCGTCGGGCCTACAATGAGCAGTTCTTC. This gives the protein CASSQDNAGPRRAYNEQFF.

In its sample, this clone was seen many times. The rearrangement uses TRBV28 and TRBJ1-6; D is uncertain. Deletions cut 6 bases from V and 9 bases from J, with 12 bases between. The CDR3 runs to 13 residues. Germline V CDR1 and CDR2: MDHEN, SYDVKM. As DNA, the CDR3 is TGTGCCAGCAGCCGTTTGTCGGGTTCACCCCTCCACTTT. This encodes CASSRLSGSPLHF. The complete variable domain, with remaining parts taken from reference TRBV28 and TRBJ1-6, reads DVKVTQSSRYLVKRTGEKVFLECVQDMDHENMFWYRQDPGLGLRLIYFSYDVKMKEKGDIPEGYSVSREKKERFSLILESASTNQTSMYLCASSRLSGSPLHFGNGTRLTVT.

The sample holds one count of this clone. The rearrangement links TRBV9 to TRBJ2-3; 8 bases agree with TRBD1. V trimming: 4 bases; J trimming: 0 bases; junction bases outside the gene matches: 4. The germline gives CDR1 SGDLS, CDR2 YYNGEE. The CDR3 extends over 15 amino acids. The chain's CDR3 is CASSPWTGSTDTQYF. As DNA, the CDR3 is TGTGCCAGCAGCCCCTGGACAGGGAGCACAGATACGCAGTATTTT. Together with reference TRBV9 and TRBJ2-3, the CDR3 gives the full variable domain: DSGVTQTPKHLITATGQRVTLRCSPRSGDLSVYWYQQSLDQGLQFLIQYYNGEERAKGNILERFSAQQFPDLHSELNLSSLELGDSALYFCASSPWTGSTDTQYFGPGTRLTVL.

The V and J genes are TRBV9 and TRBJ2-2, with D perhaps matching TRBD2 (7 bases). V was cut by 0 bases and J by 1 base, with 10 bases left in between. CDR1 is SGDLS and CDR2 is YYNGEE in the germline V gene. The CDR3 spans 16 residues. The CDR3 spells CASSVAGGQNTGELFF. CDR3 coding DNA: TGTGCCAGCAGCGTAGCGGGGGGCCAGAACACCGGGGAGCTGTTTTTT.